The 5 T cell receptor beta chains below all came from one sample that was sequenced in a study of blood T cell repertoires in COVID-19. The protocol was immunoSEQ multiplex PCR, while the TCRdb copy is restricted to in-frame clones and leaves out a portion. The sample contains around 300,000 clones, approximately 92% of which appear only once. The material sequenced was PBMCs or T cells enriched from blood (not recorded which). These receptors came from a woman younger than 30 who had recovered from COVID-19.

The chain uses TRBV7-9 and TRBJ2-3; 7 nucleotides agree with TRBD1. This CDR3 contains 15 residues. V trimming: 5 bases; J trimming: 3 bases; junction bases outside the gene matches: 8. Germline V gene sequence: CDR1 SEHNR, CDR2 FQNEAQ (reference sequence). The CDR3 loop is CASSPVGGPTDTQYF. The DNA for the CDR3 is TGTGCCAGCAGCCCAGTAGGGGGCCCAACAGATACGCAGTATTTT.

This chain connects TRBV18 to TRBJ1-2; TRBD1 matches at 7 bases. The CDR3 contains 15 residues. CDR1 KGHSH and CDR2 LQKENI come from the germline V gene. Unmatched junction bases numbered 6, after V lost 3 bases and J lost 2 bases. DNA for the CDR3: TGTGCCAGCTCACCCCAGACAGGGCCCAACTATGGCTACACCTTC. This gives the protein CASSPQTGPNYGYTF.

This chain connects TRBV3-1 (or the pseudogene TRBV3-2) to TRBJ2-7, with 8 bases lining up with TRBD1. This CDR3 is 12 amino acids long. V shed 4 bases, J shed 6 bases, and the junction held 2 bases outside the gene matches. Germline CDR1 reads LGHDT; CDR2 reads YNNKEL (reference sequence). This CDR3 reads CASSPTGGEQYF. The CDR3 DNA is TGTGCCAGCAGCCCCACAGGGGGCGAGCAGTACTTC.

This clone was seen only once. The CDR3 region is CASSSRNSPLHF. The CDR3 DNA reads TGTGCCAGCAGTTCCAGGAATTCACCCCTCCACTTT. The J gene is TRBJ1-6, the V gene TRBV28, with D unclear. This CDR3 region has 12 residues. Germline CDR1 is MDHEN and CDR2 is SYDVKM. V gave up 4 bases and J gave up 7 bases, with 5 bases separating them. The entire variable domain, with the rest obtained from reference TRBV28 and TRBJ1-6, is as follows: DVKVTQSSRYLVKRTGEKVFLECVQDMDHENMFWYRQDPGLGLRLIYFSYDVKMKEKGDIPEGYSVSREKKERFSLILESASTNQTSMYLCASSSRNSPLHFGNGTRLTVT.

V and J are TRBV3-1 (or the pseudogene TRBV3-2) and TRBJ1-4; the D gene is possibly TRBD1 (5 bases). The CDR3 sequence is 17 residues long. The V gene's germline CDR1 is LGHDT and CDR2 YNNKEL (reference sequence). Trimming shortened V by 1 base and J by 8 bases, and 20 bases separated the two germline ends. CDR3 residues: CASSQVGRGPRGEKLFF. DNA of the CDR3: TGTGCCAGCAGCCAAGTAGGCCGAGGACCTCGGGGGGAAAAACTGTTTTTT.